The TCR beta chain under discussion was sequenced for a study of blood T cells in healthy people across ages (dated by TCRdb to 2015 to 2017). In the study overall: In model experiments, template switching captured roughly one uniquely barcoded TCR beta cDNA molecule for every two T cells. To avoid experimental bias, donors of different ages were spread randomly across the sequencing lanes. Using the same blood draw, the study looked at two additional independent replicas of 1 million unique cDNA reads for two donors, one aged 18 to 29 and the other aged 80 or older. The donors were divided into four age groups: young (average approximately 16 years), middle-aged (about 39), aged (under 70) and long-lived (roughly 86). Age-related changes in TCR beta repertoire diversity were measured in the study by deep sequencing normalized with unique cDNA molecular identifiers. The study at large found these results: Total diversity estimates from one million sequenced T cells were considered lower bounds and underestimates. Conclusive comparison of naive and antigen-experienced compartments was prevented by the profiling of bulk unsorted PBMCs. Observed TCR beta diversity per million T cells fell roughly linearly with age, and a significant reduction was already apparent by age around 39. The long-lived group showed more naive CD4+ T cells, fewer expanded clones and increased TCR diversity than the aged group, suggesting age selection. The CMV infection status of donors was not known, potentially confounding age-related changes in expanded clonotypes. A strong correlation was found between observed TCR beta diversity and the percentage of naive T cells measured by flow cytometry.

Relative to germline, V is 0 bases shorter and J is 2 bases shorter, with 10 bases between their ends. For CDR1 and CDR2, the germline V gene lists LGHNA and YNFKEQ. Including the terminal cysteine and phenylalanine, the CDR3 comprises 15 residues. The only DNA kept is the CDR3, 45 bases in frame from the first base. Comment on this clonotype: No antigen is known for it. Base qualities are missing; no much larger clone stands one base away.

The approximately 39 donors, aged 6 to 90 years, were systemically healthy Caucasian individuals from Russia. Around 10 milliliters of peripheral blood were collected from each donor into EDTA-treated Vacutainer tubes. PBMCs were isolated by Ficoll-Paque density-gradient centrifugation, with at least 7 million obtained per sample. Trizol reagent was used to extract total RNA from the PBMCs, yielding at least 5.5 micrograms per sample. For every donor, an aliquot of PBMCs went through flow cytometry to measure the percentages of naive CD45RAhigh/CD27high T cells. The receptor library was made with 5' RACE. TCRdb lists the instrument as Illumina HiSeq 2500. A second PCR of about 6 to 12 cycles was run with a J-beta primer mix and a sample-barcoded 5' primer. A template-switch 5' adaptor carrying 12 random nucleotides introduced a unique molecular identifier onto each TCR beta cDNA molecule. Each sample yielded at least 2.5 million CDR3-containing paired-end reads. The Mint cDNA synthesis kit, primed by a TRBC-specific oligonucleotide, was used to synthesize first-strand cDNA from all RNA. Following uracil-DNA glycosylase treatment, all cDNA underwent a first 18-cycle PCR with the universal primers M1SS and BC2_uni_R. In the paper's pipeline: For normalization, 1 million high-quality reads, each with a distinct molecular identifier, were randomly selected from each sample. Reads with shared molecular identifiers were discarded instead of being binned into consensus sequences. CDR3 identification, clonotype clustering and error correction used MiTCR with a Q25 quality threshold and the strictest error-elimination algorithm. A nonparametric unseen species model with Euler transformation was used to estimate a lower bound on total TCR beta diversity. In TCRdb, the public reads were trimmed at Q25 with fastp and aligned with MiXCR, with productive beta chains retained. Entries are consolidated by CDR3 protein sequence, retaining the most common genes and DNA. V and J calls and clone size were set by TCRdb, not the authors. The sample table records roughly 1,800,000 distinct CDR3 sequences; about 49% of these occur just once. The ten largest clones represent less than 2.5% of the sample.

Recombination joined TRBV4-2 with TRBJ1-1; D gene: possibly TRBD1, on 5 matching bases. The origin of this receptor is a woman between 35 and 50 years old in good health. Sequencing input: blood. The CDR3 protein: CASSQDRRGNTEAFF. The DNA sequence is TGTGCCAGCAGCCAAGATCGGAGGGGAAACACTGAAGCTTTCTTT.